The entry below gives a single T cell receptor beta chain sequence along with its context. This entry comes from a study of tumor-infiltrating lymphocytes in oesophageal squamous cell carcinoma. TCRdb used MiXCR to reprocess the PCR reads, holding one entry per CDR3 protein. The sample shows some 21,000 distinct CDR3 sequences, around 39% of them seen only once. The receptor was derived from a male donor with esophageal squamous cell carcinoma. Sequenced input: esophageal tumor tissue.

The CDR3 DNA reads TGTGCCAGCAGTTCCCCCGGGACTAGCGATTGGGAGACCCAGTACTTC. Translating it yields CASSSPGTSDWETQYF. This chain connects TRBV28 to TRBJ2-4, with 10 bases fitting TRBD2. The J call is doubtful: the DNA matches TRBJ2-5 better. Germline assignment: CDR1 MDHEN and CDR2 SYDVKM. CDR3 length: 16 residues.